The rows below give T cell receptor beta chains drawn from one sample of a study of ipilimumab plus nivolumab after autologous stem cell transplantation. Sequenced by immunoSEQ multiplex PCR; TCRdb stores in-frame clones only, minus some. The sample lists around 13,000 clones, 60% to 75% occurring once. The sample was PBMCs, taken in a trial of ipilimumab plus nivolumab as post-transplant consolidation. The receptors were gathered from a male donor with diffuse large B-cell lymphoma. Both conserved end residues are trimmed from each CDR3. Size values are once, few and many counts, or a class for expanded clones, and some rows have none.

-	TRBV4-1	TRBJ1-1	ASRLQLNTEAF
-	TRBV5-1	TRBJ2-1	ASSIQGQGKNRNEQF
-	TRBV7-9	TRBJ1-4	ASSLEGGTNEKLF
-	TRBV19	TRBJ2-3	ASSIGGTDTQY
-	TRBV7-6	TRBJ1-1	ASSPGHSNTEAF
once	TRBV14	TRBJ1-1	ASSQRSYTEAF
-	TRBV7-3	TRBJ2-1	ASSSQPPGTSVYNEQF
-	TRBV7-3	TRBJ1-3	ASNSSRGRRSYSGNTIY
-	TRBV6-5	TRBJ1-1	ASSLGPTEAF
-	TRBV2	TRBJ1-6	ASMKTGGLSPLH
-	TRBV7-8	TRBJ1-1	ASSLKSGTEAF
-	TRBV6-1	TRBJ2-7	ASLRDFYEQY
medium-sized	TRBV6-6	TRBJ1-1	ASSPGDVEAF
-	TRBV14	TRBJ2-4	ASSRQGPGTGPKNIQY
-	TRBV6-5	TRBJ2-7	ASSSLTTYEQY
medium-sized	TRBV19	TRBJ1-2	ASSNRDRSFGYT
few	TRBV10-1	TRBJ2-1	ASSPGLAGGSNEQF
-	TRBV7-3	TRBJ1-1	ASSTRRETEAF
few	TRBV30	TRBJ1-1	AANREADTEAF
-	TRBV7-7	TRBJ2-7	ASSPKTGTGGEQY
few	TRBV6-5	TRBJ2-3	ASSHGLAGASQY
-	TRBV9	-	ASSVEGLAGDYEQY
-	TRBV5-1	TRBJ1-1	ASSLSTNTEAF
-	TRBV7-8	TRBJ2-7	ASNPSQASYEQY
-	TRBV5-4	TRBJ2-5	ASSPTRDRSQETQY
medium-sized	TRBV2	TRBJ2-1	ASRRAGGIYNEQF
-	TRBV25-1	TRBJ2-1	ASSEFGLLAGVENEQF
medium-sized	TRBV4-1	TRBJ2-7	ASSRSVDTYTYEQY
-	TRBV2	TRBJ1-6	ASSPATGLSSPLH